A selection of T cell receptor beta chains follows, all from one sample in a study of blood T cell repertoires in COVID-19. Using immunoSEQ multiplex PCR, the repertoire was profiled, and TCRdb retains in-frame clones only, with some absent. The table lists about 430,000 clones, around nine tenths of them singletons. Sequenced: PBMCs or T cells enriched from blood (not recorded which). These receptors originate from a woman younger than 35 who had been exposed to COVID-19. Each CDR3 is given with its conserved first and last residue. The order of the fields is clone size, D gene, J gene, V gene, CDR3 protein, CDR3 DNA. The D gene is left open where the match is weak. A clone size is listed for some rows: how often the clone was seen (once, few, many), or a class if it is expanded.

>.|TRBD2|TRBJ2-5|TRBV7-8
CASSLAGTSGETQYF
TGTGCCAGCAGCTTAGCCGGGACTAGCGGGGAGACCCAGTACTTC
>once|TRBD2|TRBJ2-7|TRBV7-8
CASSRVAGGYEQYF
TGTGCCAGCAGCCGAGTAGCGGGGGGCTACGAGCAGTACTTC
>.|.|TRBJ2-2|TRBV4-3
CASSQMQGLSAGELFF
TGCGCCAGCAGCCAGATGCAGGGACTTTCGGCGGGGGAGCTGTTTTTT
>.|TRBD1|TRBJ1-2|TRBV19
CASSGQRTGYTF
TGTGCCAGTTCGGGACAGAGGACCGGCTACACCTTC
>.|.|TRBJ2-4|TRBV27
CASSLASVAKNIQYF
TGTGCCAGCAGTTTAGCCAGTGTAGCCAAAAACATTCAGTACTTC
>.|TRBD2|TRBJ2-5|TRBV28
CASSVLAGVLETQYF
TGTGCCAGCAGCGTACTAGCGGGAGTTCTGGAGACCCAGTACTTC
>.|TRBD1|TRBJ1-2|TRBV25-1
CASSVDRAGYTF
TGTGCCAGCAGTGTCGACAGGGCTGGCTACACCTTC
>.|.|TRBJ1-2|TRBV6-6
CASRDKGANYGYTF
TGTGCCAGCAGGGACAAAGGGGCTAACTATGGCTACACCTTC
>once|.|TRBJ1-1|TRBV7-2
CASSFSTGITEAFF
TGTGCCAGCAGCTTTAGTACGGGGATCACTGAAGCTTTCTTT
>.|.|TRBJ2-5|TRBV7-3
CASSLHRQETQYF
TGTGCCAGCAGCTTGCACAGACAAGAGACCCAGTACTTC
>.|TRBD2|TRBJ2-1|TRBV6-2/TRBV6-3
CASSYGGGGIWEQFF
TGTGCCAGCAGTTACGGCGGGGGGGGAATTTGGGAGCAGTTCTTC
>.|TRBD1|TRBJ2-7|TRBV28
CASRLGQGSEQYF
TGTGCCAGCAGGTTAGGACAGGGGAGCGAGCAGTACTTC
>.|TRBD1|TRBJ1-2|TRBV30
CAWVTGTGGLANYGYTF
TGTGCCTGGGTTACCGGGACAGGGGGCCTAGCTAACTATGGCTACACCTTC
>.|.|TRBJ2-3|TRBV12-3/TRBV12-4
CASSSVMDTQYF
TGTGCCAGCAGTTCGGTCATGGATACGCAGTATTTT
>.|.|TRBJ2-3|TRBV6-4
CASSDRAGSGTDTQYF
TGTGCCAGCAGTGATCGGGCGGGGTCTGGCACAGATACGCAGTATTTT
>.|TRBD1|TRBJ1-2|TRBV6-5
CASSSGTGGDYGYTF
TGTGCCAGCAGTTCCGGGACAGGGGGCGACTATGGCTACACCTTC
>.|.|TRBJ2-1|TRBV7-2
CASSLRTGRNNEQFF
TGTGCCAGCAGCTTGCGGACGGGGAGGAACAATGAGCAGTTCTTC
>.|.|TRBJ2-2|TRBV5-1
CASSLAGNTGELFF
TGCGCCAGCAGCTTGGCGGGTAACACCGGGGAGCTGTTTTTT
>.|TRBD2|TRBJ2-2|TRBV7-9
CATAGAGELFF
TGTGCCACCGCGGGGGCCGGGGAGCTGTTTTTT
>few|.|TRBJ1-3|TRBV9
CASSPRGLYGNTIYF
TGTGCCAGCAGCCCGCGGGGGCTGTATGGAAACACCATATATTTT
>.|.|TRBJ1-5|TRBV30
CAWSPGSNQPQHF
TGTGCCTGGAGTCCCGGTAGCAATCAGCCCCAGCATTTT
>.|.|TRBJ1-3|TRBV19
CASSMPRPSGNTIYF
TGTGCCAGTAGTATGCCCAGGCCCTCTGGAAACACCATATATTTT
>.|TRBD1|TRBJ1-2|TRBV27
CASSSFGQGDYGYTF
TGTGCCAGCAGTTCGTTTGGACAGGGCGACTATGGCTACACCTTC
>.|TRBD2|TRBJ2-3|TRBV7-9
CASSSLSSGSTDTQYF
TGTGCCAGCAGCTCCCTGTCTAGCGGGAGCACAGATACGCAGTATTTT
>.|TRBD2|TRBJ2-7|TRBV6-5
CASSYASGTGGQYF
TGTGCCAGCAGTTACGCCAGCGGGACGGGCGGGCAGTACTTC
>.|.|TRBJ2-5|TRBV5-4
CASSFTLSSNSQETQYF
TGTGCCAGCAGCTTTACCCTCTCGTCAAATAGTCAAGAGACCCAGTACTTC
>.|.|TRBJ1-1|TRBV4-3
CASSPAVGGVTEAFF
TGCGCCAGCAGCCCAGCAGTCGGAGGGGTCACTGAAGCTTTCTTT
>few|.|TRBJ1-6|TRBV28
CASGPNRSNSPLHF
TGTGCCAGCGGTCCCAACCGGTCCAATTCACCCCTCCACTTT
>.|.|TRBJ1-1|TRBV6-4
CASSLEDRSMNTEAFF
TGTGCCAGCAGTTTGGAGGACAGATCAATGAACACTGAAGCTTTCTTT
>few|TRBD1|TRBJ2-7|TRBV3-1/TRBV3-2
CASSRGTAYEQYF
TGTGCCAGCAGCCGAGGGACAGCCTACGAGCAGTACTTC
>.|.|TRBJ2-5|TRBV9
CASSVGPLSAETQYF
TGTGCCAGCAGCGTAGGGCCCCTTTCCGCAGAGACCCAGTACTTC
>.|.|TRBJ1-1|TRBV3-1/TRBV3-2
CASSLRQVSTEAFF
TGTGCCAGCAGCCTCCGACAGGTGTCCACTGAAGCTTTCTTT
>.|.|TRBJ1-1|TRBV5-1
CASSPDSQNTEAFF
TGCGCCAGCAGCCCAGACAGCCAGAACACTGAAGCTTTCTTT
>.|TRBD1|TRBJ1-3|TRBV7-8
CAHSGGSGNTIYF
TGTGCCCACTCAGGGGGCTCTGGAAACACCATATATTTT
>.|TRBD1|TRBJ2-7|TRBV7-9
CASSRPGQGAAYEQYF
TGTGCCAGCAGCCGCCCGGGACAGGGGGCTGCTTACGAGCAGTACTTC
>.|TRBD2|TRBJ2-1|TRBV10-3
CAISESGGNEQFF
TGTGCCATCAGTGAGTCCGGGGGGAATGAGCAGTTCTTC
>.|TRBD2|TRBJ2-7|TRBV10-3
CAISAGGPYEQYF
TGTGCCATCAGTGCGGGGGGGCCCTACGAGCAGTACTTC
>.|TRBD1|TRBJ1-5|TRBV3-1/TRBV3-2
CASWTGKGKNNQPQHF
TGTGCCAGCTGGACAGGGAAGGGGAAAAACAATCAGCCCCAGCATTTT
>.|TRBD1|TRBJ1-4|TRBV11-2
CASSLRAGGEGEKLFF
TGTGCCAGCAGCTTACGGGCAGGGGGCGAAGGTGAAAAACTGTTTTTT
>.|.|TRBJ2-1|TRBV3-1/TRBV3-2
CASSQPGPTRTDEQFF
TGTGCCAGCAGCCAACCCGGCCCGACTAGAACGGATGAGCAGTTCTTC
>.|.|TRBJ1-1|TRBV27
CASKRDKSVVNTEAFF
TGTGCCAGCAAGCGGGACAAATCGGTTGTGAACACTGAAGCTTTCTTT
>.|.|TRBJ1-5|TRBV18
CASSTRQTNQPQHF
TGTGCCAGCTCAACTCGACAGACCAATCAGCCCCAGCATTTT
>.|TRBD1|TRBJ1-4|TRBV2
CASSERGQLNEKLFF
TGTGCCAGCAGTGAAAGGGGACAGCTTAATGAAAAACTGTTTTTT
>.|TRBD2|TRBJ2-7|TRBV24-1
CATSAPLGTSGSDEQYF
TGTGCCACCAGTGCTCCTCTTGGGACTAGCGGGAGCGACGAGCAGTACTTC
>.|TRBD2|TRBJ2-5|TRBV25-1
CASSELAGLETQYF
TGTGCCAGCAGTGAACTAGCGGGATTAGAGACCCAGTACTTC
>.|.|TRBJ2-4|TRBV9
CASDSLGAAKNIQYF
TGTGCCAGCGATTCCTTGGGGGCGGCCAAAAACATTCAGTACTTC
>.|.|TRBJ2-3|TRBV4-1
CASSQALHTLTRPDTQYF
TGCGCCAGCAGCCAAGCCCTCCACACACTTACCAGGCCAGATACGCAGTATTTT
>.|.|TRBJ1-6|TRBV5-1
CASSFGSAESPLHF
TGCGCCAGCAGCTTTGGGAGCGCAGAGTCACCCCTCCACTTT
>.|TRBD1|TRBJ1-2|TRBV5-1
CASSHDRAYGYTF
TGCGCCAGCAGCCACGACAGGGCCTATGGCTACACCTTC
>once|.|TRBJ1-5|TRBV23-1
CASSQERTKSQPQHF
TGCGCCAGCAGTCAGGAGAGAACGAAAAGTCAGCCCCAGCATTTT